This TCR beta chain was sequenced during a study of T cell repertoires in cytomegalovirus infection (dated by TCRdb to between 2019 and 2020). For the study in its entirety: Donor HLA type was relevant to the analysis, as public TCR beta signatures indicated carriage of CMV infection together with the matching HLA type. The full study reports these points: The ex vivo response was dominated by HLA-C-restricted CMV-specific TCR beta clonotypes, which also provided the single most frequent clonotype in two of eight donors. In both this cohort and an independent roughly 400-donor cohort, the cumulative frequency of public TCR beta family members distinguished carriers of CMV infection plus the relevant HLA type.

Worth noting for this clonotype: It has no known antigen specificity. No qualities accompany the bases; no much larger clone lies one base away.

The instrument given in TCRdb is Illumina HiSeq 1500. In-frame beta chains were kept once TCRdb had trimmed the public reads at Q25 with fastp and called clones with MiXCR. Records with the same CDR3 protein are collapsed into one entry carrying the most frequent genes and DNA. This sample comprises about 740,000 distinct CDR3 sequences, 35% of them detected only once. The ten largest clones capture about 2.8% of the sample. CDR1 is given as MNHNS and CDR2 as SASEGT, both from the germline V gene. Relative to germline, V is missing 1 base and J is missing 7 bases, with 9 bases of the junction outside any gene match. The CDR3 sequence holds 15 residues, the cysteine and phenylalanine included. Left in the record is the CDR3 DNA by itself, 45 bases read in frame from the first base.

The V and J segments used are TRBV6-1 and TRBJ1-2; 7 middle bases align to TRBD1. What was sequenced was PBMCs. The receptor's source is a human donor in good health (CMV status not recorded). Some clones in this sample may be carry-over from other donors' samples. The CDR3 loop reads CASSEGGTGVFGYTF. The nucleotide sequence reads as follows: TGTGCCAGCAGTGAAGGAGGAACAGGGGTCTTTGGCTACACCTTC.